This T cell receptor beta chain is from a study of CD8 T cells in ankylosing spondylitis. Study-wide results and limits: In ankylosing spondylitis patients, matched synovial fluid reportedly showed significant enrichment of disease-linked clones. Past studies reported some motif variants in reactive arthritis synovial fluid and blood.

As the method for making TCR beta libraries, quantitative 5'-RACE with molecular barcodes was used. Via MiXCR, TCRdb re-called the 5' RACE reads, giving one row per CDR3 protein. The data hold approximately 290,000 distinct CDR3 sequences, with less than 25% observed a single time. The CDR3 is 16 amino acids. The V gene's germline CDR1 is LNHNV and CDR2 YYDKDF (reference sequence). V lost 5 bases, J lost 7 bases, and 12 bases stayed unmatched. In regard to this clonotype: The antigen is undetermined.

V and J are TRBV15 and TRBJ2-4; the match to TRBD1 covers 9 bases. This TCR was recovered from a female donor with ankylosing spondylitis or in good health (not recorded which). Sequences were obtained from blood, either unsorted or a sorted T cell fraction (not recorded which). The CDR3 here is CATSSPNRGLMNIQYF. The CDR3 coding sequence is TGTGCCACCAGCTCACCGAACAGGGGGCTAATGAACATTCAGTACTTC. Full variable domain (remainder filled in from reference TRBV15 and TRBJ2-4): DAMVIQNPRYQVTQFGKPVTLSCSQTLNHNVMYWYQQKSSQAPKLLFHYYDKDFNNEADTPDNFQSRRPNTSFCFLDIRSPGLGDTAMYLCATSSPNRGLMNIQYFGAGTRLSVL.